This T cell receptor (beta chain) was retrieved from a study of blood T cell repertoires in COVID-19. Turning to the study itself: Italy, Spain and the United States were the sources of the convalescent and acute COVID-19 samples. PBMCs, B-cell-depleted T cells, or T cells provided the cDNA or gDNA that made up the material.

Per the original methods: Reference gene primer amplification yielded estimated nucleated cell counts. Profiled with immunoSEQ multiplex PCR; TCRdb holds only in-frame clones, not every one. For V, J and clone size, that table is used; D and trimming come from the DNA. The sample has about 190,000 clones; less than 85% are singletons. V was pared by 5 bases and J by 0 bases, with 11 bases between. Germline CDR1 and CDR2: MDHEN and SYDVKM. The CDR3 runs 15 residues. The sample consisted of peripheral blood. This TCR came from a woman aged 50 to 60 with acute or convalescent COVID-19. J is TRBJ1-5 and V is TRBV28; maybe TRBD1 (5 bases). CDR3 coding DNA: TGTGCCAGCAGTACCGGGGGATATAGCAATCAGCCCCAGCATTTT. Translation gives CASSTGGYSNQPQHF.